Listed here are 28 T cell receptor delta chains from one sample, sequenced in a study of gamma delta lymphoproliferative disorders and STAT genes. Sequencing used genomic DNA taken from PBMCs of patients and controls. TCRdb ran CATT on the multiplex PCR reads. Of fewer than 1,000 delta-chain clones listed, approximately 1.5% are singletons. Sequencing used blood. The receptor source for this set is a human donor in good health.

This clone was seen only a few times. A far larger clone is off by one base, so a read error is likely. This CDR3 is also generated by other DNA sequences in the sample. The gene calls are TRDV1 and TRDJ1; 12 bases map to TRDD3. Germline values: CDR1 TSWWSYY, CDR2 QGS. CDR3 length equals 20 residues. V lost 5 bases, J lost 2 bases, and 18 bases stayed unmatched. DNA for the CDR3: TGTGCTCTTGGGTTTCCATCCTTCGGTCTGGGGGATACGCGAACCGATAAACTCATCTTT. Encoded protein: CALGFPSFGLGDTRTDKLIF.

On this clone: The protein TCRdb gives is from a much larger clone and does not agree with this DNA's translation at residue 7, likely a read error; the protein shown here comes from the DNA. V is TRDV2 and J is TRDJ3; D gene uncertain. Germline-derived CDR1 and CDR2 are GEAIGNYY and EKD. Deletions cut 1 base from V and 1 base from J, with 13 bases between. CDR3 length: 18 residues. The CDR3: CACDTGRWKSWDTRQMFF. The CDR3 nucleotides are TGTGCCTGTGACACTGGGAGATGGAAGTCCTGGGACACCCGACAGATGTTTTTC.

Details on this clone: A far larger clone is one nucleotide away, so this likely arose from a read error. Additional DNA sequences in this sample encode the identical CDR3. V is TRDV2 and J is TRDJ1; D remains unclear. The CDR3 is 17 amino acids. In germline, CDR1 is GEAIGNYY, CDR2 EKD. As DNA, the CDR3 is TGTGCCTGTGACGGTCCTGAGGGAACTCCGTACACTGATAAACTCATCTTT. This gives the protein CACDGPEGTPYTDKLIF.

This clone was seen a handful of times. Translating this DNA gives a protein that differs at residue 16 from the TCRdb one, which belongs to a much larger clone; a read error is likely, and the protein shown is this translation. CDR3 sequence: CALGEIVFHRSTGGVSYTDKLIF. CDR3 bases: TGTGCTCTTGGGGAAATAGTCTTCCACCGGAGTACTGGGGGCGTATCGTACACCGATAAACTCATCTTT. This chain joins TRDV1 and TRDJ1, with 8 bases fitting TRDD3. The CDR3 length is 23 residues. The germline V gene encodes CDR1 TSWWSYY and CDR2 QGS. V dropped 2 bases and J dropped 0; count of bases not matched to a gene: 26.

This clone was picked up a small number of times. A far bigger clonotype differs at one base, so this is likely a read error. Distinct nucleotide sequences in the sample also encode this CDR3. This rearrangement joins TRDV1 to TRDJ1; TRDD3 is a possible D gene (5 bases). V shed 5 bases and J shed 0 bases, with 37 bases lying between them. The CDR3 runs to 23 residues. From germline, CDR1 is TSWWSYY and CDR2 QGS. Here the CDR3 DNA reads TGTGCTCTTGGGAGACCTAGAAGCTATCTCCACCTGGACGGGGGGTACTACACCGATAAACTCATCTTT. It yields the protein CALGRPRSYLHLDGGYYTDKLIF.

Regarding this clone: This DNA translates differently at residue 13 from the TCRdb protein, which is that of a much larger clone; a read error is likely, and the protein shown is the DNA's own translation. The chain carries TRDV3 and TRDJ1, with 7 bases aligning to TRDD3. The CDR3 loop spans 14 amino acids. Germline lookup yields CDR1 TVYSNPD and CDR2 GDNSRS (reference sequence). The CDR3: CAFKRVGDTDKLTF. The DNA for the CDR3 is TGTGCCTTTAAGAGGGTGGGGGACACCGATAAACTCACCTTT.

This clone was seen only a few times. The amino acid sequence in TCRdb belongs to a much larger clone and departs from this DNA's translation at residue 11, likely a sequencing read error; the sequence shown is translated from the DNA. For the CDR3, the DNA is TGTGCCTGTGACACTGGGGGATGGAAGTCCTGTGACACCCGACAGATGTTTTTC. It codes for CACDTGGWKSCDTRQMFF. V usage is TRDV2 and J usage is TRDJ3; 8 nucleotides agree with TRDD3. The germline V gene has CDR1 GEAIGNYY and CDR2 EKD. The CDR3 is 18 amino acids.

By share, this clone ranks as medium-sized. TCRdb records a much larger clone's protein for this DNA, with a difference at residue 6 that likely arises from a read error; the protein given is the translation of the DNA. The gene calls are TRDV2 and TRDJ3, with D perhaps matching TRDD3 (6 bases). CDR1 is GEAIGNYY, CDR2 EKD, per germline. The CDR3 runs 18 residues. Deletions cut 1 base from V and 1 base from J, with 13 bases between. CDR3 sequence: CACDTRGWKSWDTRQMFF. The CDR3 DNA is TGTGCCTGTGACACTAGGGGATGGAAGTCCTGGGACACCCGACAGATGTTTTTC.

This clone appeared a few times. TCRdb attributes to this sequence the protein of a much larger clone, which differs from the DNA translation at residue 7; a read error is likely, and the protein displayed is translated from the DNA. CDR3 nucleotides: TGTGCCTGTGACACCGTTCTGCTGGGGATATTGGGCACCGATAAACTCATCTTT. This sequence encodes CACDTVLLGILGTDKLIF. V is TRDV2 and J is TRDJ1, with 7 bases fitting TRDD3. Germline V gives CDR1 GEAIGNYY, CDR2 EKD. The length of the CDR3 is 18 residues. V shed 0 bases, J shed 1 base, and the junction held 13 bases outside the gene matches.

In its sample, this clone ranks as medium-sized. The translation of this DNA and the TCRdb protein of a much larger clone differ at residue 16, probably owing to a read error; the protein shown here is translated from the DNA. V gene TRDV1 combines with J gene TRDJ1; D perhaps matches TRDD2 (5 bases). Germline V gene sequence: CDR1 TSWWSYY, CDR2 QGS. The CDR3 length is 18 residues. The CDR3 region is CALGERRGFLKYTDKPIF. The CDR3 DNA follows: TGTGCTCTTGGGGAAAGAAGAGGGTTCCTTAAGTACACCGATAAACCCATCTTT.

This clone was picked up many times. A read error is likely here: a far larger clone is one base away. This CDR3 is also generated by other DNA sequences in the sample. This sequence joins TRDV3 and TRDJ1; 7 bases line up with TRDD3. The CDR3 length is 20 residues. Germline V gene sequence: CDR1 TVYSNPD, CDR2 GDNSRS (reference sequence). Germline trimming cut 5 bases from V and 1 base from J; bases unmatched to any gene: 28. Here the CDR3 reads CAAWEFPGVGDTSFTDKLIF. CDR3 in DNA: TGTGCCGCCTGGGAATTCCCAGGGGTGGGGGACACGTCTTTCACCGATAAACTCATCTTT.

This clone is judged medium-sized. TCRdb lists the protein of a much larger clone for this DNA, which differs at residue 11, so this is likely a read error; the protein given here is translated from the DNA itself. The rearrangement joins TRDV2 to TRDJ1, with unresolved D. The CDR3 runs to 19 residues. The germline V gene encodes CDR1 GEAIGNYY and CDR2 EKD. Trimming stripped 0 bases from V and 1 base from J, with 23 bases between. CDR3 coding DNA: TGTGCCTGTGACACCGTTGGTGCGGATTACAGCTCTTCCACCGATAAACTCATCTTT. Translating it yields CACDTVGADYSSSTDKLIF.

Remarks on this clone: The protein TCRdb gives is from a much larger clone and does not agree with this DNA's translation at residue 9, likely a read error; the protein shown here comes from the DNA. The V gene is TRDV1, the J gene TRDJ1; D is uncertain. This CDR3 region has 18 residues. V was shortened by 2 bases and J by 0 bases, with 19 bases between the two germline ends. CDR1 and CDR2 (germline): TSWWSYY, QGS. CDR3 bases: TGTGCTCTTGGGGAAAGAAGAGGGCTCCTTAAGTACACCGATAAACTCATCTTT. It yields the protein CALGERRGLLKYTDKLIF.

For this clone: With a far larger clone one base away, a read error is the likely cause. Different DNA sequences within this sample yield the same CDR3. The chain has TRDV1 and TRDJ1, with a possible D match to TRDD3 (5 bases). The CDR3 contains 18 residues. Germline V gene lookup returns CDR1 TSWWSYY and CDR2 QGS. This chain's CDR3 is CALGEGSPAALYTDKLIF. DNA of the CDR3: TGCGCTCTTGGGGAAGGGTCACCTGCCGCGTTGTACACCGATAAACTCATCTTT.

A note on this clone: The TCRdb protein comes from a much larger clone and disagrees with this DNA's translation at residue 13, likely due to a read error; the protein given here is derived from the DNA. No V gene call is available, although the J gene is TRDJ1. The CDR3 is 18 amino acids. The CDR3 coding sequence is TGTGCTCTTGGGGTTCCTCTCCTAGACACTGAACTCGCCGATAAACTCATCTTT. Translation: CALGVPLLDTELADKLIF.

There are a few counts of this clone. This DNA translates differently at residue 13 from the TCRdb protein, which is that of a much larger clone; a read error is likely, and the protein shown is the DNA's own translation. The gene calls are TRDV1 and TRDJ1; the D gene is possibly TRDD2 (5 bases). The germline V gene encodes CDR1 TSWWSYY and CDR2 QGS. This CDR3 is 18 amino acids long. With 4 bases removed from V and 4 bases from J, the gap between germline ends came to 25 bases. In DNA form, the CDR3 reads TGTGCTCTTGGGGTTCCTCTCCTAGACACTGAACTCATCGATAAACTCATCTTT. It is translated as CALGVPLLDTELIDKLIF.

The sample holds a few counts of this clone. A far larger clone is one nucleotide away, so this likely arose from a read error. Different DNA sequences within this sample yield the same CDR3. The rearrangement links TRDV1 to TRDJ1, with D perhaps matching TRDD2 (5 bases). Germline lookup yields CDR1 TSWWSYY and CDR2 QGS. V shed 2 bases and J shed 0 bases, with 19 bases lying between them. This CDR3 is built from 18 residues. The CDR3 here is CALGERRGFLKYTDKLIF. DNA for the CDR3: TGTGCTCTTGGGGAAAGGAGAGGGTTCCTTAAGTACACCGATAAACTCATCTTT.

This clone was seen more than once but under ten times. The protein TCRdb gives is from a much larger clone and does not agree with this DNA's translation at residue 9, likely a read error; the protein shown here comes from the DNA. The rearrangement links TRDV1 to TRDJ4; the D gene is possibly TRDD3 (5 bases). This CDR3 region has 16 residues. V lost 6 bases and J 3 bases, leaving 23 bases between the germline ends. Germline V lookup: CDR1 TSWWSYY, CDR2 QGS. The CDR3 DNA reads TGTGCTCTTGGTTTCAAATTACTGAGGGATTCTGGACCCCTGATCTTT. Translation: CALGFKLLRDSGPLIF.

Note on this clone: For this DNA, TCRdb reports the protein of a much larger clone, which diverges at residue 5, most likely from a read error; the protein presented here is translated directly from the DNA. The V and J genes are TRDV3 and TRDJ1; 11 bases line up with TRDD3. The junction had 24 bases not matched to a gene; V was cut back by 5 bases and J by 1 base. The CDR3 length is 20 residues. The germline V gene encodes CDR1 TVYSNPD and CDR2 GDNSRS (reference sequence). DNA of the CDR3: TGTGCCGCCTGGAAATTCCCAGGGGTGGGGGATACGTCTTTCACCGATAAACTCATCTTT. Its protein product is CAAWKFPGVGDTSFTDKLIF.

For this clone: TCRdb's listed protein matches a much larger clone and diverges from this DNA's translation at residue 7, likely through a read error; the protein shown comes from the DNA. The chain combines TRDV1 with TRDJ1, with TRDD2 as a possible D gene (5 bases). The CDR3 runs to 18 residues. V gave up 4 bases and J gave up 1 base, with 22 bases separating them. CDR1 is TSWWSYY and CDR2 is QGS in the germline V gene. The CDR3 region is CALGVPPLDTELTDKLIF. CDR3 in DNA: TGTGCTCTTGGGGTTCCTCCCCTAGACACTGAACTCACCGATAAACTCATCTTT.

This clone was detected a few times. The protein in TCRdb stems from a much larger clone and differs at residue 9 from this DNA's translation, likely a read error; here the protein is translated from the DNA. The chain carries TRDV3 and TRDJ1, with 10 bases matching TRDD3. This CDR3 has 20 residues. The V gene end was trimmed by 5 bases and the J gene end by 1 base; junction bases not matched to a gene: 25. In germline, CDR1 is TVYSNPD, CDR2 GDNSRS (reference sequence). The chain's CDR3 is CAAWEFPGAGDTSFTDKLIF. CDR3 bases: TGTGCCGCCTGGGAATTCCCAGGGGCGGGGGATACGTCTTTCACCGATAAACTCATCTTT. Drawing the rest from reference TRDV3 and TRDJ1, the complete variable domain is CDKVTQSSPDQTVASGSEVVLLCTYDTVYSNPDLFWYRIRPDYSFQFVFYGDNSRSEGADFTQGRFSVKHILTQKAFHLVISPVRTEDSATYYCAAWEFPGAGDTSFTDKLIFGKGTRVTVEP.

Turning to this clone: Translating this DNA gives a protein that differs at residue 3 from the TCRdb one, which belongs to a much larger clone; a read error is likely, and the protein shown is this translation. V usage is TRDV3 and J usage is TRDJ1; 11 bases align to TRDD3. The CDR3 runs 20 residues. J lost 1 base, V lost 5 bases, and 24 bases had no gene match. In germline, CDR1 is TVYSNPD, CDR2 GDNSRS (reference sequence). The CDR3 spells CAVWEFPGVGDTSFTDKLIF. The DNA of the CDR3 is TGTGCCGTCTGGGAATTCCCAGGGGTGGGGGATACGTCTTTCACCGATAAACTCATCTTT.

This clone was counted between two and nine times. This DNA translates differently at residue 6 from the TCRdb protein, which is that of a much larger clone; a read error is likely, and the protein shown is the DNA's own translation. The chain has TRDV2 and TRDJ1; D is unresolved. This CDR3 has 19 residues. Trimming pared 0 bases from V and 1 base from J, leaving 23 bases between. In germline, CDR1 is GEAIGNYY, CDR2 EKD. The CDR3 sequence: CACDTAGADYGSSTDKLIF. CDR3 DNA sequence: TGTGCCTGTGACACCGCTGGTGCGGATTACGGCTCTTCCACCGATAAACTCATCTTT.

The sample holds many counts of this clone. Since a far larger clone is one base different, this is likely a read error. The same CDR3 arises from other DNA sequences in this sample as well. CDR3 sequence: CACDGPGDDFFADKLIF. Here the CDR3 DNA reads TGTGCCTGTGACGGCCCGGGGGACGATTTTTTCGCCGATAAACTCATCTTT. The rearrangement links TRDV2 to TRDJ1; TRDD3 is a possible D gene (6 bases). CDR3 length: 17 amino acids. CDR1 and CDR2 from the germline V gene are GEAIGNYY and EKD. Between the trimmed V and J ends, which lost 3 bases and 3 bases, there was a span of 22 bases.

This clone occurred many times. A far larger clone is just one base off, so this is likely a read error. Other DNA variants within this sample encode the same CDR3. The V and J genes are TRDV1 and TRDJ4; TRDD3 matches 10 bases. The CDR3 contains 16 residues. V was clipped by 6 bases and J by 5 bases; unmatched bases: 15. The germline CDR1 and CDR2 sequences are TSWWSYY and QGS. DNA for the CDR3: TGTGCTCTTGGTTTCAAATTACTGGGGGATTCTGGGCCCCTGATCTTT. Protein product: CALGFKLLGDSGPLIF.

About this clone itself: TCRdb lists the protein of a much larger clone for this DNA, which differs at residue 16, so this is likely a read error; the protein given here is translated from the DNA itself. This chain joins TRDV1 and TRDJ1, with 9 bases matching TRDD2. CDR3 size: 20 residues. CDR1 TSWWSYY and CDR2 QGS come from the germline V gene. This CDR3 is CALGELHRAFLRDMAEKLIF. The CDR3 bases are TGTGCTCTTGGGGAACTACATCGAGCCTTCCTACGGGATATGGCCGAAAAACTCATCTTT.

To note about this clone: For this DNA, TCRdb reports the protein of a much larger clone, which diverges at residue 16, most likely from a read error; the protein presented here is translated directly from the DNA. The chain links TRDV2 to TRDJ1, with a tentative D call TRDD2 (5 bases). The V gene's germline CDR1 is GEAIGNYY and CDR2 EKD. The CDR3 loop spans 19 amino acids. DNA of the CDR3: TGTGCCTGTGACACCGTTGGTGCGGATTACGGCTCTTCCACCGATGAACTCATCTTT. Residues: CACDTVGADYGSSTDELIF.

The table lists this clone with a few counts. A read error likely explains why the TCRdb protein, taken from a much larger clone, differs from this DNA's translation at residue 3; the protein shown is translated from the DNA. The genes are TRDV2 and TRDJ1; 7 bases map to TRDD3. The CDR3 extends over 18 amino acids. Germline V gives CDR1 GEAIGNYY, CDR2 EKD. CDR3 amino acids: CARDTVPLGILGTDKLIF. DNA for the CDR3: TGTGCCCGTGACACCGTTCCGCTGGGGATATTGGGCACCGATAAACTCATCTTT.